This T cell receptor beta chain was identified during a study of blood T cell repertoires in COVID-19. Measured with immunoSEQ multiplex PCR; TCRdb has only the in-frame clones, and not every one. The table has 200,000 to 300,000 clones, 70% to 90% seen once; the top ten hold roughly 4.9%. The material sequenced was peripheral blood. This TCR was sampled from a woman aged 60-75 years with COVID-19, enrolled during active disease.

CDR3 region: CAWSGGSGRVTDTQYF. Written as DNA, the CDR3 is TGTGCCTGGAGTGGGGGTAGCGGGAGGGTAACAGATACGCAGTATTTT. The V call is TRBV30, the J call TRBJ2-3; 11 bases are shared with TRBD2. Germline CDR1 and CDR2: GTSNPN and SVGIG (reference sequence). The trim removed 1 base at V and 3 bases at J, leaving 6 bases unmatched. The CDR3 totals 16 residues.